These T cell receptor beta chains were read from a single sample in a study of blood T cell repertoires in COVID-19. The repertoire was sequenced with immunoSEQ multiplex PCR; TCRdb's copy has only in-frame clones and lacks some. The profile shows approximately 220,000 clones, 65% to 85% of them singletons. The source material was PBMCs or T cells enriched from blood (not recorded which). The receptors were gathered from a woman aged 35 to 49 who had recovered from COVID-19. CDR3s include the opening cysteine and the closing phenylalanine or tryptophan. D genes are given only for firm matches. Size values are once, few and many counts, or a class for expanded clones, and some rows have none.

abundance,len,v_gene,d_gene,j_gene,CDR3nt,CDR3aa
.,16,TRBV23-1,.,TRBJ2-5,TGCGCCAGCAGTCAATTTGCAGGGATCCACCAAGAGACCCAGTACTTC,CASSQFAGIHQETQYF
.,14,TRBV2,TRBD2,TRBJ2-3,TGTGCCAGCATGCTAGCGGCCTACACAGATACGCAGTATTTT,CASMLAAYTDTQYF
.,14,TRBV19,.,TRBJ1-1,TGTGCCAGTAGTATCCACAGGGTGAACACTGAAGCTTTCTTT,CASSIHRVNTEAFF
once,15,TRBV11-2,TRBD2,TRBJ2-7,TGTGCCAGCAGCTTACCCACTAGCGGGAGGTACGAGCAGTACTTC,CASSLPTSGRYEQYF
.,13,TRBV2,.,TRBJ2-7,TGTGCCAGCACCCCCCCAGGTGACTACGAGCAGTACTTC,CASTPPGDYEQYF
.,16,TRBV9,.,TRBJ2-3,TGTGCCAGCAGCCCCTCCGTCGGCGGTCCCTTAGATACGCAGTATTTT,CASSPSVGGPLDTQYF
.,15,TRBV5-1,.,TRBJ2-3,TGCGCCAGCACCGAGGTTAGCGGAGCCACAGATACGCAGTATTTT,CASTEVSGATDTQYF
.,14,TRBV3-1/TRBV3-2,TRBD1,TRBJ1-5,TGTGCCAGCAGCCTTACAGGGGCGGATCAGCCCCAGCATTTT,CASSLTGADQPQHF
.,17,TRBV10-3,.,TRBJ1-2,TGTGCCACTACGGAGGCCTCTCTCGGGGAAATTTCTGCTGGCTACACCTTC,CATTEASLGEISAGYTF
.,15,TRBV5-4,.,TRBJ1-1,TGTGCCAGCAGCTTGATCGACAGACAGAACACTGAAGCTTTCTTT,CASSLIDRQNTEAFF
.,13,TRBV27,TRBD1,TRBJ2-5,TGTGCCAGCAGCCCAGGGACAGGAGAGACCCAGTACTTC,CASSPGTGETQYF
.,15,TRBV4-3,TRBD1,TRBJ2-3,TGCGCCAGCAGCCTCGGACAGGGGGCGACAGATACGCAGTATTTT,CASSLGQGATDTQYF
.,13,TRBV7-2,.,TRBJ2-1,TGTGCCAGCAGCCCAGTCAGAAACAATGAGCAGTTCTTC,CASSPVRNNEQFF
.,16,TRBV3-1/TRBV3-2,.,TRBJ1-1,TGTGCCAGCAGCCAAGGATCGGGAGGGGGGAACACTGAAGCTTTCTTT,CASSQGSGGGNTEAFF
.,18,TRBV4-1,TRBD1,TRBJ1-1,TGCGCCAGCAGCCAGGATACCGGGACAGGGTCCTCTTTCGCCGAAGCTTTCTTT,CASSQDTGTGSSFAEAFF
.,16,TRBV10-3,.,TRBJ2-3,TGTGCCATCAGTGCTCGTAGCGGCTCTAGCACAGATACGCAGTATTTT,CAISARSGSSTDTQYF
.,15,TRBV3-1/TRBV3-2,TRBD1,TRBJ1-1,TGTGCCAGCAGCCCCCTGGACAGGGCAGATACTGAAGCTTTCTTT,CASSPLDRADTEAFF
.,16,TRBV24-1,TRBD1,TRBJ1-5,TGTGCCACCAGTGCCAACAACAGGGGGGGCAATCAGCCCCAGCATTTT,CATSANNRGGNQPQHF
once,13,TRBV9,.,TRBJ2-1,TGTGCCAGCAGCGTAGATCGCGGCAATGAGCAGTTCTTC,CASSVDRGNEQFF
.,17,TRBV27,.,TRBJ1-4,TGTGCCAGCAGTTTACGAATCGGCGGGCTCTCTAATGAAAAACTGTTTTTT,CASSLRIGGLSNEKLFF
.,18,TRBV28,.,TRBJ2-4,TGTGCCAGCAGTCCTAGGTGGGGGCAAGGCCTAGGCAAAAACATTCAGTACTTC,CASSPRWGQGLGKNIQYF
few,14,TRBV7-9,TRBD2,TRBJ2-4,TGTGCCAGCACGCCTGGGCTAGCGGTAAACATTCAGTACTTC,CASTPGLAVNIQYF
few,12,TRBV7-9,TRBD1,TRBJ1-4,TGTGCCAGCAGCCGCAGGGGGGAAAAACTGTTTTTT,CASSRRGEKLFF
.,14,TRBV5-1,.,TRBJ1-2,TGCGCCAGCGCGACATCCTCGGGAATCAATAGCTACACCTTC,CASATSSGINSYTF
.,13,TRBV7-2,TRBD1,TRBJ1-2,TGTGCCAGCTCACCGGGGACAGCAAATGGCTACACCTTC,CASSPGTANGYTF
.,14,TRBV10-3,TRBD1,TRBJ1-2,TGTGCCATCACCCGGGACAGCCTGACGAGTGGCTACACCTTC,CAITRDSLTSGYTF
.,13,TRBV2,.,TRBJ1-1,TGTGCCAGCAGTGCCTGGGGGAGGACTGAAGCTTTCTTT,CASSAWGRTEAFF
.,12,TRBV3-1/TRBV3-2,.,TRBJ2-5,TGTGCCAGCAGCCGAGGGGGAGAGACCCAGTACTTC,CASSRGGETQYF
.,19,TRBV5-1,TRBD1,TRBJ2-2,TGCGCCAGCAGCCAACAGGACAGGGGGCCGTTGAGGGGCACCGGGGAGCTGTTTTTT,CASSQQDRGPLRGTGELFF
.,20,TRBV18,TRBD2,TRBJ2-7,TGTGCCAGCTCACCACCGGCCGGGGAGCGGGAGGGCCAAATGAGAGACGAGCAGTACTTC,CASSPPAGEREGQMRDEQYF
few,15,TRBV11-2,.,TRBJ1-6,TGTGCCAGCAGGTCTCCCCGCGGCCTTAATTCACCCCTCCACTTT,CASRSPRGLNSPLHF
.,15,TRBV7-2,.,TRBJ2-5,TGTGCCAGCAGCTTAGCGCTGGCAGGACAAGAGACCCAGTACTTC,CASSLALAGQETQYF
once,14,TRBV5-1,.,TRBJ2-3,TGCGCCAGCAGCTCCTCGGGAGAATCAGATACGCAGTATTTT,CASSSSGESDTQYF
.,17,TRBV7-2,TRBD2,TRBJ2-1,TGTGCCAGCAGCACCCGGACTAGCGGGAGGGCCCACAATGAGCAGTTCTTC,CASSTRTSGRAHNEQFF
.,17,TRBV28,TRBD2,TRBJ2-1,TGTGCCAGCAGTTCAATTGGAGGACTAGCGGATTACAATGAGCAGTTCTTC,CASSSIGGLADYNEQFF
.,12,TRBV6-5,.,TRBJ1-2,TGTGCCAGCGGGGCGGGAAACTATGGCTACACCTTC,CASGAGNYGYTF
few,18,TRBV7-9,.,TRBJ1-4,TGTGCCAGCAGCCGAACAGAGACCGGCGGGCCTTTTCGGGAAAAACTGTTTTTT,CASSRTETGGPFREKLFF
.,14,TRBV28,.,TRBJ1-5,TGTGCCAGCAGTTTCGGTCGGGGGGCAGAGCCCCAGCATTTT,CASSFGRGAEPQHF
.,14,TRBV7-2,.,TRBJ1-1,TGTGCCAGCAGGGCCGGGACACAGGGACTAACAGCTTTCTTT,CASRAGTQGLTAFF
few,16,TRBV7-9,.,TRBJ1-2,TGTGCCAGCACCTCTTCTGGGGCTGATGCAAACTATGGCTACACCTTC,CASTSSGADANYGYTF
.,16,TRBV5-4,TRBD2,TRBJ2-3,TGTGCCAGCAGCTTGGGGACTAGCGGTCTGGGGGATACGCAGTATTTT,CASSLGTSGLGDTQYF
.,12,TRBV12-3/TRBV12-4,.,TRBJ1-2,TGTGCCAGCAGTTTTGGTTTGCGAGGCTACACCTTC,CASSFGLRGYTF
few,14,TRBV5-6,TRBD2,TRBJ2-1,TGTGCCAGCAGCTTTGGGGGAGGGACGGATGAGCAGTTCTTC,CASSFGGGTDEQFF
few,18,TRBV7-2,.,TRBJ1-2,TGTGCCAGCAGCTTGTTCGGGAGGACAGCCCTTGTTAACTATGGCTACACCTTC,CASSLFGRTALVNYGYTF
.,19,TRBV4-3,.,TRBJ2-6,TGCGCCAGCAGCCAAGAGCCCGACAGGCCTAACTCTGGGGCCAACGTCCTGACTTTC,CASSQEPDRPNSGANVLTF